The entry that follows covers one T cell receptor (beta chain) sequence. The junction differs from germline at one of its ends, possibly a read error. Per germline, CDR1 SGHAT and CDR2 FQNNGV. The CDR3 spans 11 residues. Source study methods: Cell counts per sample came from amplifying reference gene primers. The repertoire was sequenced with immunoSEQ multiplex PCR; TCRdb's copy has only in-frame clones and lacks some. Clonal size and the V and J genes are those of that table, whereas D and trimming came from the DNA. The sample carries around 140,000 clones, approximately 88% recorded once. This entry belongs to a study of blood T cell repertoires in COVID-19. Overall study: Acute-phase and convalescent COVID-19 samples originated in the United States, Italy and Spain. Sources were T cells, B-cell-depleted T cells, or PBMCs; the material itself was cDNA or gDNA.

This receptor was taken from a woman in her fifties or sixties with acute or convalescent COVID-19. This chain connects TRBV11-2 to TRBJ2-1; D remains unclear. The sequenced sample was peripheral blood. The CDR3 nucleotides are TGTGCCAGCAGCTTAGGTTCCCAACTTGTCTTC. Its translation: CASSLGSQLVF.